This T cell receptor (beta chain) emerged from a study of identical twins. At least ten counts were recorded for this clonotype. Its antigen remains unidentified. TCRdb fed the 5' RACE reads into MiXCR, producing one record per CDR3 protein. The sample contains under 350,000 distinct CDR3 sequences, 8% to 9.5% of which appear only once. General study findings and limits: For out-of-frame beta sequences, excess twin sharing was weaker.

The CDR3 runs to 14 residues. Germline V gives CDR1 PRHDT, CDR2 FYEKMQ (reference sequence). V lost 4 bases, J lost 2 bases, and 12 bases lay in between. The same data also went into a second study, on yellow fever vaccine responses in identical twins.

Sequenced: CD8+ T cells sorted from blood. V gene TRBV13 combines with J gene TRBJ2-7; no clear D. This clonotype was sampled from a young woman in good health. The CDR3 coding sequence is TGTGCCAGCAGCTCCACCGGGCCCGCCTACGAGCAGTACTTC. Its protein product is CASSSTGPAYEQYF.